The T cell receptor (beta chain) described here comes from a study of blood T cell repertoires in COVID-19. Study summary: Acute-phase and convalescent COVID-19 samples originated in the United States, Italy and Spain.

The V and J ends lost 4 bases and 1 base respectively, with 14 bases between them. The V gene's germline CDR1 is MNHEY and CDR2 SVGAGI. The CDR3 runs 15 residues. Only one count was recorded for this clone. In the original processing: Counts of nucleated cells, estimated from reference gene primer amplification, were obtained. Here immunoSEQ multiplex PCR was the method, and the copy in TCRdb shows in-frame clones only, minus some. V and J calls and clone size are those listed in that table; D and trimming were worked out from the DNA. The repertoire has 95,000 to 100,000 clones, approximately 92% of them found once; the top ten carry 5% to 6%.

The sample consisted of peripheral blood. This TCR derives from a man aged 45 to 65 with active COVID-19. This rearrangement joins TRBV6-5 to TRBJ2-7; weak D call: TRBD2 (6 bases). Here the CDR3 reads CASSWDQGGSYEQYF. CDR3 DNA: TGTGCCAGCAGTTGGGACCAGGGAGGTTCCTACGAGCAGTACTTC.